The present entry profiles one T cell receptor (beta chain) with its context. This sample is part of a study of blood T cell repertoires in COVID-19. Study details: Acute and convalescent COVID-19 samples came from the United States, Italy and Spain. PBMCs, B-cell-depleted T cells, or T cells provided the cDNA or gDNA that made up the material.

After removal of 6 bases from V and 2 bases from J, the junction contained 6 bases not matched to a gene. This CDR3 region has 15 residues. The germline gives CDR1 MGHRA, CDR2 YSYEKL. Original processing methods: Reference gene primer amplification yielded estimated nucleated cell counts. Using immunoSEQ multiplex PCR, the repertoire was profiled, and TCRdb retains in-frame clones only, with some absent. From that table come the V and J calls and clone size; the DNA was used to work out D and trimming. This sample has approximately 180,000 clones, with about 87% found just once. This TCR came from a man between 35 and 55 years old with active or convalescent COVID-19. The J gene is TRBJ2-1, the V gene TRBV4-1; TRBD2 matches at 8 bases. The sample consisted of peripheral blood. The CDR3 loop reads CASRYIAGPYNEQFF. In nucleotides, the CDR3 is TGCGCCAGCAGATACATAGCGGGACCCTACAATGAGCAGTTCTTC.